This T cell receptor beta chain came from a study of response to subunit inactivated influenza vaccine. Whole-study results and caveats: Each seasonal influenza vaccination recruits few new T cells, the authors suggested.

Each CDR3 protein is one row after TCRdb ran MiXCR on the RT-PCR reads. The sample consists of approximately 230,000 distinct CDR3 sequences, 9% to 15% of them appearing once. This clonotype was counted a few times. What it recognizes is unknown. The V end was cut by 1 base, the J end by 5 bases, with 14 bases between. Per germline, CDR1 SGHVS and CDR2 FQNEAQ. CDR3 length equals 15 residues. The sequence came from a man aged 45-60 years who received an inactivated influenza vaccine. The rearrangement links TRBV7-8 to TRBJ2-5; D perhaps matches TRBD1 (6 bases). The sequences come from non-naive T cells sorted from PBMCs, collected 14 to 15 days before vaccination. CDR3 sequence reads: CASSLGVLQGETQYF. CDR3 nucleotide sequence: TGTGCCAGCAGCTTAGGGGTACTTCAGGGGGAGACCCAGTACTTC.